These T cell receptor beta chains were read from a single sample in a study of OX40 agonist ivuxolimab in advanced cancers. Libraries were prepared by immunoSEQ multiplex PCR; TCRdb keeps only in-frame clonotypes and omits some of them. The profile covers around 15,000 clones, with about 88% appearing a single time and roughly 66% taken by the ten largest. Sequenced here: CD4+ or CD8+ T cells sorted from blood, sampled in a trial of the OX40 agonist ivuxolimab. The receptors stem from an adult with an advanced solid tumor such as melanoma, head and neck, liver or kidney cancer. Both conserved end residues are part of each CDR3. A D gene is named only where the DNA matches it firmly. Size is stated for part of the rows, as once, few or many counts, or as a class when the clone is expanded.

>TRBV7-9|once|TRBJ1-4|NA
CASSTALHGEKLFF
TGTGCCAGCAGTACGGCGTTACATGGCGAAAAACTGTTTTTT
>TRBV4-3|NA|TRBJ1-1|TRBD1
CASSLDRGRPFEAFF
TGCGCCAGCAGTCTTGACAGGGGGCGACCTTTTGAAGCTTTCTTT
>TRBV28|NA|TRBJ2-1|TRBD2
CASSLTGTSSHRDNEQFF
TGTGCCAGCAGTTTAACCGGGACTAGCAGTCATCGGGACAATGAGCAGTTCTTC
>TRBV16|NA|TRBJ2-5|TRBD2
CASSHSTGGLAGPYQETQYF
TGTGCCAGCAGCCATTCGACAGGGGGACTAGCGGGGCCGTACCAAGAGACCCAGTACTTC
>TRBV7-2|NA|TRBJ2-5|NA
CASNSKEGGETQYF
TGTGCCAGCAACTCTAAGGAAGGGGGGGAGACCCAGTACTTC
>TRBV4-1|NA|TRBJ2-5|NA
CASSRFGLEETQYF
TGCGCCAGCAGCCGCTTCGGACTGGAGGAGACCCAGTACTTC
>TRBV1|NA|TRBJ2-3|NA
CTSSLWMCGFAPSTDTQYF
TGCACCAGCAGCCTCTGGATGTGTGGGTTCGCCCCTAGCACAGATACGCAGTATTTT
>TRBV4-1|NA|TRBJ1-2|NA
CASSQEFNYGYTF
TGCGCCAGCAGCCAAGAGTTTAACTATGGCTACACCTTC
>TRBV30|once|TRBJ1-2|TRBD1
CACDRGYGYTF
TGTGCCTGTGACAGGGGCTATGGCTACACCTTC
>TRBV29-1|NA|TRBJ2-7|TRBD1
CSVEGRTGNEQYF
TGCAGCGTTGAAGGCAGGACAGGGAACGAGCAGTACTTC
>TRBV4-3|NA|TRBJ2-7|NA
CASSQDLGTPYEQYF
TGCGCCAGCAGCCAAGATCTCGGGACCCCCTACGAGCAGTACTTC
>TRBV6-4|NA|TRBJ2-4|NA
CASIQGGGLAKNIQYF
TGTGCCAGCATCCAGGGGGGCGGTCTAGCCAAAAACATTCAGTACTTC
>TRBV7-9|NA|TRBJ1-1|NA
CASSFRFTEAFF
TGTGCCAGCAGCTTTCGGTTCACTGAAGCTTTCTTT
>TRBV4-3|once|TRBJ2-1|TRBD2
CASSQDGGVSDEQFF
TGCGCCAGCAGCCAAGATGGGGGGGTCTCGGATGAGCAGTTCTTC
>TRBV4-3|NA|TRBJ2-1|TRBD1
CASSGGDRGTYNEQFF
TGCGCCAGCAGCGGGGGGGACAGGGGGACGTACAATGAGCAGTTCTTC
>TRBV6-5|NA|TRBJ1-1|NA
CASSFQGITEAFF
TGTGCCAGCAGTTTCCAGGGTATCACTGAAGCTTTCTTT
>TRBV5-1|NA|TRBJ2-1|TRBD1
CASSKEPGQHYNNEQFF
TGCGCCAGCAGCAAGGAACCGGGACAGCACTACAACAATGAGCAGTTCTTC
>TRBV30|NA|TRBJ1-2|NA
CAWTTGYGYTF
TGTGCCTGGACCACTGGGTATGGCTACACCTTC
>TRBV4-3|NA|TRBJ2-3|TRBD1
CASSQEGTATDTQYF
TGCGCCAGCAGCCAAGAAGGGACAGCCACAGATACGCAGTATTTT
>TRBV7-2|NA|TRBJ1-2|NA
CASSPGIAYTF
TGTGCCAGCAGCCCAGGGATCGCCTACACCTTC
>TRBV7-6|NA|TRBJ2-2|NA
CASSLAGTGELFF
TGTGCCAGCAGCTTAGCGGGCACCGGGGAGCTGTTTTTT
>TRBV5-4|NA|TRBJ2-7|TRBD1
CASSTGQSYEQYF
TGTGCCAGCAGCACGGGACAGTCCTACGAGCAGTACTTC
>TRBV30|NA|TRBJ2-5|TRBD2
CAWDGLGRLYQETQYF
TGTGCCTGGGATGGGCTCGGGAGGTTGTACCAAGAGACCCAGTACTTC
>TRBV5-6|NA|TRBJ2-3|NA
CASSLAGLVTDTQYF
TGTGCCAGCAGCTTGGCCGGGCTAGTCACAGATACGCAGTATTTT
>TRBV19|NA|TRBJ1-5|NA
CASSGQFGNQPQHF
TGTGCCAGTAGTGGACAGTTTGGCAATCAGCCCCAGCATTTT
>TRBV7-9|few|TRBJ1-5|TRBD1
CASSQPTGTGDNQPQHF
TGTGCCAGCAGCCAACCTACCGGGACAGGGGACAATCAGCCCCAGCATTTT
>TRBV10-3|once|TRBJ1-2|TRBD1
CAIGDRGSGYGYTF
TGTGCCATCGGAGACAGGGGCTCTGGCTATGGCTACACCTTC
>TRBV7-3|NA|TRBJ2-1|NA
CASTPGKHEQFF
TGTGCCAGCACCCCAGGCAAGCATGAGCAGTTCTTC
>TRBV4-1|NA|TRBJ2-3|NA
CASSQVVSDTQYF
TGCGCCAGCAGCCAAGTTGTGTCAGATACGCAGTATTTT
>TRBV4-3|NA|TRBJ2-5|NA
CASSQELLIGETQYF
TGCGCCAGCAGCCAAGAACTGTTAATAGGAGAGACCCAGTACTTC
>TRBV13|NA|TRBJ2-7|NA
CASSPNLAAAYEQYF
TGTGCCAGCAGCCCTAACCTGGCCGCGGCCTACGAGCAGTACTTC
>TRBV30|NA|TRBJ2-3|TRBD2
CAWELAGGSDTQYF
TGTGCCTGGGAACTAGCGGGGGGCTCAGATACGCAGTATTTT
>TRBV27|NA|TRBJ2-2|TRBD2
CASSFHWTSPGELFF
TGTGCCAGCAGTTTCCATTGGACTAGCCCCGGGGAGCTGTTTTTT
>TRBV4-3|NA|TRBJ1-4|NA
CASSQGQGLDEKLFF
TGCGCCAGCAGCCAAGGCCAGGGTCTAGACGAAAAACTGTTTTTT